The 18 T cell receptor beta chains below all came from one sample that was sequenced in a study of CD8 T cells in ankylosing spondylitis. TCRdb called the 5' RACE reads again in MiXCR, with one record for every CDR3 protein. The sample has roughly 40,000 distinct CDR3 sequences; about 4% are singletons. Input material: blood, either unsorted or a sorted T cell fraction (not recorded which). The receptor source for this set is a female donor with ankylosing spondylitis or in good health (not recorded which).

This clonotype is deemed medium-sized (0.01 to 0.1%). The CDR3 bases are TGTGCCAGCAGCGCTAGCCTCCGGGATAACACTGAAGCTTTCTTT. The encoded protein is CASSASLRDNTEAFF. The chain joins TRBV9 to TRBJ1-1; D call uncertain. The V gene lost 3 bases and the J gene lost 2 bases, with 14 bases spanning the gap. CDR3 length equals 15 residues. Germline V gene sequence: CDR1 SGDLS, CDR2 YYNGEE.

This clonotype was counted many times. The rearrangement joins TRBV9 to TRBJ2-6; D is undetermined. Germline CDR1 is SGDLS and CDR2 is YYNGEE. CDR3 size: 15 residues. The V end lost 4 bases, the J end lost 2 bases, and 10 bases lay between the germline ends. Written as DNA, the CDR3 is TGTGCCAGCAGCACAGCTGGTGCTGGGGCCAACGTCCTGACTTTC. It specifies CASSTAGAGANVLTF.

Ten or more counts support this clonotype. The chain recombines TRBV9 with TRBJ2-3; a possible D gene is TRBD2 (6 bases). Germline lookup yields CDR1 SGDLS and CDR2 YYNGEE. This CDR3 spans 15 amino acids. The ends were cut back, 0 bases at V and 2 bases at J, with 10 bases in the middle. CDR3 nucleotide sequence: TGTGCCAGCAGCGTAGTAGCGGCGAACACAGATACGCAGTATTTT. It translates to CASSVVAANTDTQYF.

Ten or more counts support this clonotype. This sequence joins TRBV9 and TRBJ2-5; TRBD2 matches at 7 bases. This CDR3 has 15 amino acids. The germline V gene encodes CDR1 SGDLS and CDR2 YYNGEE. V shed 3 bases, J shed 5 bases, and the junction held 10 bases outside the gene matches. CDR3 bases: TGTGCCAGCAGCGCCCTAGCGGTGAGAGGGGAGACCCAGTACTTC. This translates into CASSALAVRGETQYF.

This clonotype was seen a few times. The chain carries TRBV9 and TRBJ2-1, with D perhaps matching TRBD2 (6 bases). CDR1 and CDR2 from the germline V gene are SGDLS and YYNGEE. This CDR3 is built from 14 residues. Trimming took 0 bases from V and 5 from J, leaving 9 bases between them. The DNA of the CDR3 is TGTGCCAGCAGCGTAGGGACTACCAACAATGAGCAGTTCTTC. This sequence encodes CASSVGTTNNEQFF.

This clonotype was observed many times. This chain joins TRBV9 and TRBJ1-6; D gene ambiguous. Between the trimmed V and J ends, which lost 1 base and 8 bases, there was a span of 7 bases. The CDR3 spans 13 residues. Germline V gives CDR1 SGDLS, CDR2 YYNGEE. CDR3 sequence reads: CASSVRIHSPLHF. As DNA, the CDR3 is TGTGCCAGCAGCGTACGGATTCATTCACCCCTCCACTTT.

This clonotype was found many times. The J gene is TRBJ1-6, the V gene TRBV9, with D uncertain. Trimming took 0 bases from V and 9 from J, leaving 10 bases between them. This CDR3 has 14 amino acids. In germline, CDR1 is SGDLS, CDR2 YYNGEE. The CDR3 DNA follows: TGTGCCAGCAGCGTAGAGGGTAAAGGTTCACCCCTCCACTTT. It translates to CASSVEGKGSPLHF.

This clonotype was picked up many times. This chain uses TRBV9 with TRBJ1-2, with D unresolved. The germline CDR1 and CDR2 sequences are SGDLS and YYNGEE. The CDR3 sequence is 15 residues long. V lost 2 bases, J lost 8 bases, and 19 bases lay in between. CDR3 amino acids: CASSVGSKSMGGYTF. CDR3 DNA: TGTGCCAGCAGCGTGGGCAGCAAATCAATGGGGGGCTACACCTTC.

This clonotype has at least ten counts. This sequence joins TRBV9 and TRBJ2-5; 11 bases agree with TRBD2. The CDR3 totals 17 residues. CDR1 is SGDLS and CDR2 is YYNGEE in the germline V gene. Trimming removed 0 bases from V and 2 bases from J; junction bases left unmatched: 6. The CDR3 loop is CASSVDTSGGLQETQYF. The CDR3 coding sequence is TGTGCCAGCAGCGTAGATACTAGCGGGGGCCTTCAAGAGACCCAGTACTTC.

The chain couples TRBV9 to TRBJ2-3; D gene unclear. Germline-derived CDR1 and CDR2 are SGDLS and YYNGEE. This CDR3 has 15 amino acids. V was cut by 4 bases and J by 3 bases, with 15 bases left in between. CDR3 DNA: TGTGCCAGCAGCATTTTTAGAGATGGTACAGATACGCAGTATTTT. Amino acid sequence: CASSIFRDGTDTQYF.

J is TRBJ1-1 and V is TRBV9, with D unresolved. Germline CDR1 and CDR2: SGDLS and YYNGEE. V lost 4 bases and J 3 bases, leaving 10 bases between the germline ends. The CDR3 extends over 13 amino acids. The CDR3 DNA follows: TGTGCCAGCAGCCCCTTAAGCGACACTGAAGCTTTCTTT. Its protein is CASSPLSDTEAFF.

This clonotype has at least ten counts. The chain employs TRBV9 and TRBJ2-3; 7 bases map to TRBD2. Germline lookup yields CDR1 SGDLS and CDR2 YYNGEE. After removal of 2 bases from V and 0 bases from J, the junction contained 3 bases not matched to a gene. The CDR3 runs to 15 residues. Here the CDR3 reads CASSVGTTSTDTQYF. CDR3 DNA sequence: TGTGCCAGCAGCGTCGGGACTACTAGCACAGATACGCAGTATTTT.

This clonotype showed up many times. The chain combines TRBV9 with TRBJ1-2; no clear D gene. V was cut by 4 bases and J by 2 bases, with 21 bases left in between. Germline CDR1 reads SGDLS; CDR2 reads YYNGEE. The CDR3 extends over 17 amino acids. The CDR3 sequence is CASSQGGRKISNYGYTF. The CDR3, as DNA: TGTGCCAGCAGCCAAGGAGGCAGGAAAATCTCGAACTATGGCTACACCTTC.

V is TRBV9 and J is TRBJ2-5; 7 bases agree with TRBD2. V shed 4 bases and J 4 bases; nucleotides not matched to a gene: 19. The germline V gene has CDR1 SGDLS and CDR2 YYNGEE. The CDR3 is 18 residues long. Here the CDR3 DNA reads TGTGCCAGCAGCTCAGAAGGTCGGGGGGAGCTGAGAGGAGAGACCCAGTACTTC. Translating it yields CASSSEGRGELRGETQYF. The full variable domain, rest sourced from reference TRBV9 and TRBJ2-5, is DSGVTQTPKHLITATGQRVTLRCSPRSGDLSVYWYQQSLDQGLQFLIQYYNGEERAKGNILERFSAQQFPDLHSELNLSSLELGDSALYFCASSSEGRGELRGETQYFGPGTRLLVL.

This clonotype was counted at least ten times. The V call is TRBV9, the J call TRBJ1-1; TRBD1 aligns across 9 bases. Trimming at V came to 4 bases and at J to 4 bases, leaving 11 bases not matched to a gene. This CDR3 comprises 16 residues. Germline CDR1 SGDLS, CDR2 YYNGEE. In DNA form, the CDR3 reads TGTGCCAGCAGCCCCCGGACAGGGGAAGCTCGCACTGAAGCTTTCTTT. This codes for CASSPRTGEARTEAFF. Using reference TRBV9 and TRBJ1-1 for the parts outside the CDR3, the full variable domain is DSGVTQTPKHLITATGQRVTLRCSPRSGDLSVYWYQQSLDQGLQFLIQYYNGEERAKGNILERFSAQQFPDLHSELNLSSLELGDSALYFCASSPRTGEARTEAFFGQGTRLTVV.

This clonotype was seen repeatedly, ten times or more. The chain joins TRBV9 to TRBJ2-2; a possible D gene is TRBD2 (5 bases). Trimming left V 3 bases short and J 5 bases short, with 14 bases between. Looked up from germline, CDR1 is SGDLS and CDR2 is YYNGEE. The CDR3 totals 15 residues. The CDR3 is CASSESFTRTGELFF. The CDR3 bases are TGTGCCAGCAGCGAGTCTTTCACTAGGACCGGGGAGCTGTTTTTT.

This clonotype was counted ten times or more. V usage is TRBV9 and J usage is TRBJ2-1; TRBD2 agrees at 8 bases. Germline lookup yields CDR1 SGDLS and CDR2 YYNGEE. V lost 4 bases, J lost 8 bases, and 8 bases stayed unmatched. CDR3 length equals 14 residues. The CDR3 bases are TGTGCCAGCAGCCCCCGGACTAGCAGCTATGAGCAGTTCTTC. It codes for CASSPRTSSYEQFF.

This clonotype was observed at least ten times. This sequence joins TRBV9 and TRBJ2-1; 7 bases align to TRBD2. The CDR3 loop spans 16 amino acids. The V gene's germline CDR1 is SGDLS and CDR2 YYNGEE. Trimming cost V 2 bases and J 0 bases; bases outside gene matches: 5. Written as DNA, the CDR3 is TGTGCCAGCAGCGTGGGAGGGGCAGCCTCCTACAATGAGCAGTTCTTC. This gives the protein CASSVGGAASYNEQFF.